This passage covers 9 T cell receptor beta chains from one sample sequenced in a study of T cell changes during pregnancy in multiple sclerosis. Sequencing was performed with immunoSEQ multiplex PCR; in TCRdb, only in-frame clones are kept and a portion is missing. Of 10,000 to 15,000 clones in the sample, just under 95% were seen once. The material was CD4+ T cells from peripheral blood mononuclear cells, obtained before pregnancy. The receptors originated from a female donor with multiple sclerosis, enrolled in a pregnancy study.

The gene calls are TRBV19 and TRBJ1-1; the match to TRBD1 covers 10 bases. CDR1 and CDR2 (germline): LNHDA, SQIVND (reference sequence). The CDR3 covers 17 residues. Unmatched junction bases numbered 13, after V lost 5 bases and J lost 4 bases. CDR3 nucleotides: TGTGCCAGTAGTTTCTGGACAGGGGGGAAACGTGGCACTGAAGCTTTCTTT. Translated, it gives CASSFWTGGKRGTEAFF.

This chain joins TRBV5-1 and TRBJ2-3, with D maybe TRBD2 (5 bases). CDR3 length: 15 amino acids. CDR1 and CDR2 from the germline V gene are SGHRS and YFSETQ. V was cut by 3 bases and J by 1 base, with 12 bases left in between. The CDR3 nucleotides are TGCGCCAGCAGCTCTCGACTAACGCGCACAGATACGCAGTATTTT. This encodes CASSSRLTRTDTQYF.

The J gene is TRBJ1-4, the V gene TRBV6-1, with a possible D match to TRBD1 (6 bases). The CDR3 extends over 14 amino acids. From germline, CDR1 is MNHNS and CDR2 SASEGT. V dropped 4 bases and J dropped 8 bases, with 14 bases sitting between them. This chain's CDR3 is CASSAAGAGEKLFF. Written as DNA, the CDR3 is TGTGCCAGCAGTGCGGCAGGGGCTGGGGAAAAACTGTTTTTT.

The chain uses TRBV5-4 and TRBJ1-3; 9 positions agree with TRBD1. The CDR3 totals 15 residues. Germline V lookup: CDR1 SGHNT, CDR2 YYREEE (reference sequence). Unmatched junction bases numbered 4, after V lost 0 bases and J lost 6 bases. This CDR3 is CASSLGQGEENTIYF. The DNA of the CDR3 is TGTGCCAGCAGCTTGGGACAGGGGGAAGAAAACACCATATATTTT. Drawing the rest from reference TRBV5-4 and TRBJ1-3, the complete variable domain is ETGVTQSPTHLIKTRGQQVTLRCSSQSGHNTVSWYQQALGQGPQFIFQYYREEENGRGNFPPRFSGLQFPNYSSELNVNALELDDSALYLCASSLGQGEENTIYFGEGSWLTVV.

The chain recombines TRBV11-2 with TRBJ2-7; tentatively, D is TRBD1 (6 bases). The length of the CDR3 is 16 residues. Trimming cost V 5 bases and J 7 bases, with 24 bases left between them. Germline V gives CDR1 SGHAT, CDR2 FQNNGV. The CDR3 spells CASSVSMAGVLGEQYF. Here the CDR3 DNA reads TGTGCCAGCAGCGTGAGTATGGCAGGGGTCCTAGGGGAGCAGTACTTC.

The chain has TRBV18 and TRBJ1-1; D not certain. The CDR3 contains 13 residues. Per the germline V gene, CDR1 is KGHSH and CDR2 is LQKENI. Trimming cost V 0 bases and J 0 bases, with 2 bases left between them. CDR3 amino acids: CASSPPVNTEAFF. Written as DNA, the CDR3 is TGTGCCAGCTCACCACCCGTGAACACTGAAGCTTTCTTT.

DNA of the CDR3: TGTGCCAGCAGCTTAGGGCCAAGCTCCTACAATGAGCAGTTCTTC. This translates into CASSLGPSSYNEQFF. The chain links TRBV11-3 to TRBJ2-1; D is ambiguous. The length of the CDR3 is 15 residues. The germline V gene encodes CDR1 SGHNT and CDR2 YENEEA. Trimming removed 1 base from V and 0 bases from J, with 7 bases in between.

The CDR3 DNA is TGTGCCAGCAGCCGTACTAGCGGGGGGGCCCTTGAGCAGTTCTTC. It codes for CASSRTSGGALEQFF. This sequence joins TRBV14 and TRBJ2-1; TRBD2 matches at 13 bases. J was trimmed by 9 bases and V by 4 bases; bases with no gene match: 6. This CDR3 comprises 15 residues. The germline V gene has CDR1 SGHDN and CDR2 FVKESK.

V and J are TRBV15 and TRBJ2-1, with 7 bases matching TRBD1. From germline, CDR1 is LNHNV and CDR2 YYDKDF (reference sequence). Unmatched junction bases numbered 7, after V lost 4 bases and J lost 4 bases. The CDR3 extends over 15 amino acids. CDR3: CATSIPGQNYNEQFF. The CDR3 DNA is TGTGCCACCAGCATACCGGGACAGAATTACAATGAGCAGTTCTTC.